These 21 T cell receptor beta chains originate from one sample sequenced in a study of blood T cell repertoires in COVID-19. The method was immunoSEQ multiplex PCR; TCRdb's version includes in-frame clones alone and lacks a portion of them. The sample shows tens of thousands of clones, around nine tenths of them seen only once. Sequencing input: peripheral blood. These receptors all stem from a human donor in a cohort sampled during active COVID-19.

Written as DNA, the CDR3 is TGCAGTGCTAGTCGGGGGACTAGCCCCTACGAGCAGTACTTC. Protein product: CSASRGTSPYEQYF. This rearrangement joins TRBV20-1 to TRBJ2-7; TRBD2 matches 9 bases. This CDR3 contains 14 residues. CDR1 is DFQATT and CDR2 is SNEGSKA in the germline V gene (reference sequence). After removal of 3 bases from V and 2 bases from J, the junction contained 5 bases not matched to a gene.

The J gene is TRBJ2-3, the V gene TRBV7-6, with 11 bases matching TRBD2. Germline V lookup: CDR1 SGHVS, CDR2 FNYEAQ. V shed 5 bases, J shed 7 bases, and the junction held 11 bases outside the gene matches. The CDR3 extends over 16 amino acids. CDR3 sequence: CASSPSGTSGENTQYF. Written as DNA, the CDR3 is TGTGCCAGCAGCCCGTCCGGGACTAGCGGAGAAAATACGCAGTATTTT.

This clone was seen more than once but under ten times. The chain has TRBV19 and TRBJ2-5, with TRBD2 matching 7 bases. The germline gives CDR1 LNHDA, CDR2 SQIVND (reference sequence). The junction had 13 bases not matched to a gene; V was cut back by 1 base and J by 5 bases. The CDR3 is made up of 17 amino acids. The CDR3 DNA is TGTGCCAGTAGTATAGGACTAGCAGTACGCAATCGGGAGACCCAGTACTTC. Amino acids: CASSIGLAVRNRETQYF.

This chain joins TRBV2 and TRBJ1-5; 7 bases agree with TRBD1. The CDR3 spans 14 residues. Germline V lookup: CDR1 SNHLY, CDR2 FYNNEI. V shed 6 bases, J shed 3 bases, and the junction held 5 bases outside the gene matches. DNA for the CDR3: TGTGCCAGCAGCGGGGACAGAAACAATCAGCCCCAGCATTTT. This sequence encodes CASSGDRNNQPQHF.

The chain is built from TRBV10-1 and TRBJ2-3; D is perhaps TRBD1 (5 bases). The CDR3 is 11 residues long. V dropped 6 bases and J dropped 5 bases, with 6 bases sitting between them. CDR1 is WNHNN and CDR2 is SYGVQD in the germline V gene (reference sequence). CDR3 DNA: TGCGCCAGCAGCCAGGGAGATACGCAGTATTTT. Translated: CASSQGDTQYF.

The chain employs TRBV5-4 and TRBJ1-2; no reliable D call. Trimming took off 4 bases at V and 5 bases at J, with 12 bases between the two ends. The CDR3 covers 13 residues. From germline, CDR1 is SGHNT and CDR2 YYREEE (reference sequence). CDR3 sequence (DNA): TGTGCCAGCAGCCTGCGGAACGGGTATGGCTACACCTTC. This gives the protein CASSLRNGYGYTF.

The chain employs TRBV3-1 (or the pseudogene TRBV3-2) and TRBJ2-7; 8 bases line up with TRBD1. Germline assignment: CDR1 LGHDT and CDR2 YNNKEL (reference sequence). The V and J ends lost 0 bases and 0 bases, in that order; junction bases with no gene match: 4. The CDR3 contains 16 residues. In DNA form, the CDR3 reads TGTGCCAGCAGCCAAGACTACAGGGGGATCTCCTACGAGCAGTACTTC. It encodes CASSQDYRGISYEQYF.

The rearrangement uses TRBV21-1 and TRBJ2-5; TRBD2, the table's D call, was not compared with the DNA. TRBV21-1 is a listed pseudogene. The CDR3 covers 21 residues. The CDR3 nucleotides are TGTGCCAGCAGCAAATCCTATCCTTGGACTAGCGGGGGGGCGTACCAAGAGACCCAGTACTTC. This gives the protein CASSKSYPWTSGGAYQETQYF.

The CDR3 sequence is CASSTWTGQETQYF. In DNA form, the CDR3 reads TGTGCCAGCAGTACCTGGACAGGCCAAGAGACCCAGTACTTC. The chain is built from TRBV27 and TRBJ2-5; TRBD1 matches at 7 bases. The CDR3 runs 14 residues. V dropped 5 bases and J dropped 1; count of bases not matched to a gene: 4. CDR1 and CDR2 (germline): MNHEY, SMNVEV (reference sequence).

Here the CDR3 reads CASSSRGGVATQYF. CDR3 DNA sequence: TGTGCCAGCAGCTCGCGCGGGGGCGTGGCTACGCAGTATTTT. The V call is TRBV7-2, the J call TRBJ2-3; D might be TRBD2 (7 bases). The CDR3 is 14 amino acids. Deletions cut 4 bases from V and 8 bases from J, with 16 bases between. Germline lookup yields CDR1 SGHTA and CDR2 FQGNSA.

The chain links TRBV19 to TRBJ2-5; possibly TRBD1 for D (7 bases). The CDR3 spans 13 residues. Trimming shortened V by 9 bases and J by 1 base, and 12 bases separated the two germline ends. CDR1 is LNHDA, CDR2 SQIVND, per germline (reference sequence). The CDR3 spells CASAGGTQETQYF. CDR3 DNA: TGTGCCAGCGCAGGGGGGACCCAAGAGACCCAGTACTTC.

For the CDR3, the DNA is TGCGCCAGCAGTCCTGACAGAGTAAAGACCAATGAGCAGTTCTTC. It is translated as CASSPDRVKTNEQFF. This chain joins TRBV10-1 and TRBJ2-1; D may be TRBD1 (5 bases). V dropped 5 bases and J dropped 6 bases, with 17 bases sitting between them. The CDR3 is 15 residues long. CDR1 WNHNN and CDR2 SYGVQD come from the germline V gene (reference sequence).

The chain carries TRBV3-1 (or the pseudogene TRBV3-2) and TRBJ2-5; D is possibly TRBD1 (5 bases). The CDR3 extends over 17 amino acids. Germline lookup yields CDR1 LGHDT and CDR2 YNNKEL (reference sequence). The ends were cut back, 0 bases at V and 0 bases at J, with 14 bases in the middle. DNA of the CDR3: TGTGCCAGCAGCCAAGATGATGCGACAGAGTACCAAGAGACCCAGTACTTC. Its protein product is CASSQDDATEYQETQYF.

The gene calls are TRBV2 and TRBJ1-6; weak D call: TRBD1 (6 bases). The CDR3 is made up of 13 amino acids. The germline CDR1 and CDR2 sequences are SNHLY and FYNNEI. The V and J ends lost 3 bases and 8 bases respectively, with 8 bases between them. CDR3 protein: CASSDHRDSPLHF. The DNA of the CDR3 is TGTGCCAGCAGTGATCACAGGGATTCACCCCTCCACTTT.

V is TRBV4-3 and J is TRBJ2-7, with 9 bases lining up with TRBD1. The junction had 7 bases not matched to a gene; V was cut back by 3 bases and J by 4 bases. Germline assignment: CDR1 LGHNA and CDR2 YSLEER. This CDR3 is built from 15 residues. The CDR3 spells CASSHGTGSGYEQYF. DNA of the CDR3: TGCGCCAGCAGCCATGGGACAGGGAGTGGGTACGAGCAGTACTTC.

The V and J genes are TRBV11-2 and TRBJ2-5; D is perhaps TRBD1 (5 bases). This CDR3 spans 14 amino acids. Germline values: CDR1 SGHAT, CDR2 FQNNGV. Trimming cost V 1 base and J 6 bases, with 12 bases left between them. The CDR3 protein is CASSLAQEHQTQYF. CDR3 bases: TGTGCCAGCAGCTTAGCACAGGAACATCAGACCCAGTACTTC.

The chain combines TRBV4-2 with TRBJ2-1, with 7 bases lining up with TRBD2. The CDR3 is 15 residues long. Germline V CDR1 and CDR2: LGHNA, YNFKEQ. V was pared by 4 bases and J by 0 bases, with 3 bases of the junction left unmatched. CDR3 sequence (DNA): TGTGCCAGCAGCCTGCGGGGGAGCTCCTACAATGAGCAGTTCTTC. Protein product: CASSLRGSSYNEQFF.

The rearrangement joins TRBV2 to TRBJ2-2, with TRBD2 matching over 9 bases. The CDR3 runs to 15 residues. Unmatched junction bases numbered 4, after V lost 8 bases and J lost 0 bases. Germline-derived CDR1 and CDR2 are SNHLY and FYNNEI. CDR3 amino acids: CASLAGVTNTGELFF. The CDR3 DNA sequence: TGTGCCAGCTTAGCGGGGGTCACGAACACCGGGGAGCTGTTTTTT. The variable domain in full, completed from reference TRBV2 and TRBJ2-2, reads EPEVTQTPSHQVTQMGQEVILRCVPISNHLYFYWYRQILGQKVEFLVSFYNNEISEKSEIFDDQFSVERPDGSNFTLKIRSTKLEDSAMYFCASLAGVTNTGELFFGEGSRLTVL.

The V gene is TRBV5-6, the J gene TRBJ1-1; 7 bases match TRBD1. Germline CDR1 and CDR2: SGHDT and YYEEEE. V lost 4 bases, J lost 9 bases, and 9 bases stayed unmatched. The CDR3 has 13 residues. The CDR3 bases are TGTGCCAGCAGCCCCGACAGGGTCGGTCAAGCTTTCTTT. Translated: CASSPDRVGQAFF.

The chain recombines TRBV5-1 with TRBJ1-1; TRBD1 might be the D (5 bases). V shed 0 bases and J shed 5 bases, with 14 bases lying between them. The CDR3 loop spans 15 amino acids. Germline V gene data show CDR1 as SGHRS and CDR2 as YFSETQ. The CDR3 coding sequence is TGCGCCAGCAGCTTGGAATGGGGCGAGACGACTGAAGCTTTCTTT. Its protein product is CASSLEWGETTEAFF.

The chain couples TRBV7-3 to TRBJ2-1; TRBD1 might be the D (5 bases). Germline V lookup: CDR1 SGHTA, CDR2 FQGTGA. Trimming removed 5 bases from V and 8 bases from J, with 19 bases in between. The CDR3 spans 15 residues. As DNA, the CDR3 is TGTGCCAGCAGCCTCACAGGAGCACCGAGACATGAGCAGTTCTTC. Translation: CASSLTGAPRHEQFF.